This TCR beta chain was recovered during a study of T-cell memory formation after mild COVID-19 (dated by TCRdb to about 2021). Concerning the study at large: TCR sequence clusters from the two donors were found to be largely donor specific. In a couple of donors, T-cell clones that expanded and contracted after mild COVID-19 were tracked by sequencing TCRalpha and TCRbeta repertoires over time. The cohort comprised two young, previously healthy adult volunteers, one female and one male.

The run used an Illumina NovaSeq 6000. cDNA libraries for TCRalpha and TCRbeta were prepared by 5'RACE using constant-segment primers, with sample barcodes and unique molecular identifiers added. Trizol reagent was used to extract RNA from every sample. Library amplification was performed in two PCR steps, and a second sample barcode and Illumina TruSeq adapters were introduced in the second step. Sequencing of libraries was performed on an Illumina NovaSeq with 2 x 150 bp paired-end reads. The authors processed their data as follows. Reads were demultiplexed and collapsed into UMI-guided consensus sequences with migec v1.2.7. Using mixcr v2.1.11, UMI consensuses were aligned to TRA and TRB V and J templates and then assembled into clonotypes. Expanded or contracted clonotypes were those called significant by both edgeR and NoisET, with noise models trained on biological replicates. For edgeR calls, a false discovery rate-adjusted p below 0.01 and a log2 fold-change threshold of 1 were applied. As an exploratory analysis of dynamics, PCA with hierarchical clustering was applied to max-normalized trajectories of the 1000 most abundant clonotypes. The CD4 or CD8 phenotype of responding clones was assigned using the separately sequenced CD4+ and CD8+ repertoires. TCRdb's own reprocessing of the public reads used fastp at Q25 and MiXCR and kept productive beta chains. All rows with the same CDR3 protein become a single entry with the most common DNA and genes. TCRdb, not the original authors, processed these V and J calls. In all, the sample holds roughly 100,000 distinct CDR3 sequences, and approximately 17% of those were seen once. The ten largest clones add up to 28% of the sample.

This clonotype was found a few times. Its target antigen remains unknown. Within one base of it there is no much larger clone, and no base qualities were kept. On the study overall, not on this receptor specifically: Clones that contracted from day 15 to 85 showed balanced CD4/CD8 phenotypes, whereas a second wave of clones that expanded from day 15 to 37 leaned towards CD4+. The study included only a couple of mild cases, and larger cohorts that include severe cases with pre-infection samples were judged to be necessary. Whether the second-wave clones peaking on day 37 were SARS-CoV-2 specific was not confirmed. Some responding clones were found in pre-infection memory, which suggests that pre-existing cross-reactive memory T cells took part in the SARS-CoV-2 response. Contracting CD4+ clones turned up mainly in the CM and EM memory subsets, whereas EMRA was where CD8+ clones were enriched.

Ficoll-Paque density gradient centrifugation was used to isolate PBMCs. Trimming removed 10 bases from V and 5 bases from J, leaving 14 bases between the germline ends. From cysteine to phenylalanine, the CDR3 is 12 amino acids long. Just CDR3 DNA is preserved here, 36 bases in frame from base 1. The germline V gene (reference sequence) supplies CDR1 SEHNR and CDR2 FQNEAQ. The chain links TRBV7-9 with TRBJ1-1; the D region possibly corresponds to TRBD1 (5 bases align). The clonotype originates from an adult woman who had mild COVID-19 (a few samples of this study predate the infection). The sample titles of this study are shuffled in the database, so cell type and time point are left out; the donor was told from shared clones. Material for sequencing was PBMCs or a T cell subset sorted from them (not recorded which). The CDR3 has the sequence CATRTGGTEAFF. The DNA is TGTGCCACACGGACCGGGGGGACTGAAGCTTTCTTT. Reference TRBV7-9 and TRBJ1-1 genes cover what lies past the CDR3, so the full variable domain is DTGVSQNPRHKITKRGQNVTFRCDPISEHNRLYWYRQTLGQGPEFLTYFQNEAQLEKSRLLSDRFSAERPKGSFSTLEIQRTEQGDSAMYLCATRTGGTEAFFGQGTRLTVV.